This T cell receptor (beta chain) was profiled in a study of cytotoxic CD8 clonotypes in ibrutinib-treated CLL. For the study at large: Median treatment time before response sampling was eleven to twelve months, range 6 to 36. Study-level results: Rising at ibrutinib response, clonality subsequently fell back toward baseline at progression. Public clonotypes, rarely seen, contracted or held steady on treatment.

The germline CDR1 and CDR2 sequences are MNHGY and SAAAGT. V lost 5 bases, J lost 8 bases, and 27 bases lay in between. This CDR3 is 17 amino acids long. Produced via immunoSEQ multiplex PCR; TCRdb's table is partial and in-frame only. In the table there are around 150,000 clones, roughly 80% of which are singletons. Remarks on this clone: As yet, its antigen is unknown.

The source of this sequence is a human donor with chronic lymphocytic leukemia. The sequences come from PBMCs, collected after 12 months of ibrutinib treatment. The rearrangement joins TRBV6-8 to TRBJ1-2; D ambiguous. The CDR3 DNA reads TGTGCCAGCAGTCTAATAGCCCCGGCCAGGCCCCTTGGGGGCTACACCTTC. Protein sequence: CASSLIAPARPLGGYTF.